This T cell receptor (beta chain) was sequenced in a study of T-cell memory formation after mild COVID-19. For the study at large: TCR clusters were largely donor specific.

TCR alpha and TCR beta cDNA libraries carrying sample barcodes and UMIs came from 5'RACE with constant-segment primers. TCRdb re-analysed the 5' RACE reads in MiXCR, keeping a single row per CDR3 protein. The sample carries 110,000 or so distinct CDR3 sequences, approximately 21% recorded once. Study-wide results and caveats: Clones that contracted clustered mainly in CM and EM if CD4+ and in EMRA if CD8+. Second-wave clones that peaked on day 37 lacked confirmed SARS-CoV-2 specificity.

V shed 7 bases and J shed 4 bases, with 19 bases lying between them. The CDR3 is 16 amino acids. Germline lookup yields CDR1 MDHEN and CDR2 SYDVKM. This clonotype was seen more than once but under ten times. Antigen unknown. What was sequenced was PBMCs or a T cell subset sorted from them (not recorded which). The chain links TRBV28 to TRBJ2-2, with a tentative D call TRBD1 (5 bases). The receptor's source is a man aged 18 to 29 who had mild COVID-19 (a few samples of this study predate the infection). Cell type and time point are not known. CDR3 protein: CASTTAAGRFTGELFF. The CDR3, as DNA: TGTGCCAGCACAACGGCGGCAGGGCGATTCACCGGGGAGCTGTTTTTT.